The following is a T cell receptor (beta chain) sequence with its context. Per germline, CDR1 SGHAT and CDR2 FQNNGV. V lost 0 bases and J lost 6; bases outside the gene matches: 7. CDR3 length equals 15 residues. Method: immunoSEQ multiplex PCR; TCRdb's copy keeps in-frame clones and lacks some. Among some 210,000 clones listed, roughly 90% were seen once. The sample comes from a study of blood T cell repertoires in COVID-19. Study summary: From T cells, B-cell-depleted T cells, or PBMCs came the material, which was cDNA or gDNA.

The sample comprised peripheral blood. The rearrangement uses TRBV11-2 and TRBJ2-7, with 8 bases lining up with TRBD2. This receptor was taken from a man aged 55-75 years with COVID-19, enrolled during active disease. CDR3 loop: CASSLDYGRGAEQYF. CDR3 DNA sequence: TGTGCCAGCAGCTTAGATTATGGGCGGGGGGCCGAGCAGTACTTC.